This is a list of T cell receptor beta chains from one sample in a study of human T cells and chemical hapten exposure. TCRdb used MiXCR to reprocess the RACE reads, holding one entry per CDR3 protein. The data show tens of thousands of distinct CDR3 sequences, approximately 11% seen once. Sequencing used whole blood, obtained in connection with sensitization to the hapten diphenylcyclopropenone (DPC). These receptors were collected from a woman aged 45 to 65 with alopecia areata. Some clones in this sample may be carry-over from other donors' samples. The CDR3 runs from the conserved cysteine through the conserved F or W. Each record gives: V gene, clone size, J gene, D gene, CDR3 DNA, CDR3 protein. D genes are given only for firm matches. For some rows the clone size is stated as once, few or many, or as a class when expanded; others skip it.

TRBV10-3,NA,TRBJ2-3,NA,TGTGCCATCAGGGCCGGCCCAGATACGCAGTATTTT,CAIRAGPDTQYF
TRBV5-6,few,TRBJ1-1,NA,TGTGCCAGCAGCCCTACCAGTTGGACGGACACTGAAGCTTTCTTT,CASSPTSWTDTEAFF
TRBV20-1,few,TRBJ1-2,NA,TGCAGTGCGGGAAGTGGCAACTATGGCTACACCTTC,CSAGSGNYGYTF
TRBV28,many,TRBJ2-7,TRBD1,TGTGCCAGCATAAATCAGGGGGCCCCGGGAGAGCAGTACTTC,CASINQGAPGEQYF
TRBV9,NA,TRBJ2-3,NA,TGTGCCAGCAGCGCGGGACCCATCGGGGCAGATACGCAGTATTTT,CASSAGPIGADTQYF
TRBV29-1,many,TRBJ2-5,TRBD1,TGCAGCGTGGAGACAGGGCAAGGAGAGACCCAGTACTTC,CSVETGQGETQYF
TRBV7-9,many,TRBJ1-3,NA,TGTGCCAGCAGCCCGGGCCGTGGAAACACCATATATTTT,CASSPGRGNTIYF
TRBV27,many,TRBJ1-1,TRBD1,TGTGCCAGCAGTTTTGCGAACAGGGGGCTCCGGGTTCCTGAAGCTTTCTTT,CASSFANRGLRVPEAFF
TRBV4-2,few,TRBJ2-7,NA,TGTGCCAGCAGCCAAGATAACGGGGAGAACTACGAGCAGTACTTC,CASSQDNGENYEQYF
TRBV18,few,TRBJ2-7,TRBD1,TGTGCCAGCTCCTGGGACAGCGCTTACGAGCAGTACTTC,CASSWDSAYEQYF
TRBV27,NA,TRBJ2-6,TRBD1,TGTGCCAGCAGTTCGGCGGACAGGTCGAACGTCCTGACTTTC,CASSSADRSNVLTF
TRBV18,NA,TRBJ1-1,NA,TGTGCCAGCTCCGTCCAGATGAACACTGAAGCTTTCTTT,CASSVQMNTEAFF
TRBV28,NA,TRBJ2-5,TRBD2,TGTGCCAGCAGTCCTCTACTAGCGGCAGAGACCCAGTACTTC,CASSPLLAAETQYF
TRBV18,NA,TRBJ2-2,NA,TGTGCCAGCTCACCACGAGTAACCGGGGAGCTGTTTTTT,CASSPRVTGELFF
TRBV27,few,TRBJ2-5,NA,TGTGCCAGCAGTCCCCTGGGGGAGACGCCAAAAGAGACCCAGTACTTC,CASSPLGETPKETQYF
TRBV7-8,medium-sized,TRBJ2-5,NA,TGTGCCAGCAGCTCTAGTCGGGGCTACGAAGAGACCCAGTACTTC,CASSSSRGYEETQYF
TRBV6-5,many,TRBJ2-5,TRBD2,TGTGCCAGCAGTTACAAGCGGGAGAGACAAGAGACCCAGTACTTC,CASSYKRERQETQYF
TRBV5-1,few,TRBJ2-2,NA,TGCGCCAGCAGCTTGCAGCCGACGACTGCGAACACCGGGGAGCTGTTTTTT,CASSLQPTTANTGELFF
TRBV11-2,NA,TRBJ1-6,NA,TGTGCCAGCAGCTTGACGGGCTATAATTCACCCCTCCACTTT,CASSLTGYNSPLHF
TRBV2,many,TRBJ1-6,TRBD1,TGTGCCAGCATTCCGACAGGGGGAAATTCACCCCTCCACTTT,CASIPTGGNSPLHF
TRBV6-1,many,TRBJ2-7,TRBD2,TGTGCCAGCAGTGTAATAGCGGGAGGGATCTCCTACGAGCAGTACTTC,CASSVIAGGISYEQYF
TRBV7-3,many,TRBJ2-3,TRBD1,TGTGCCAGCAGCCCCGGACAGGGCTTCGCAACAGATACGCAGTATTTT,CASSPGQGFATDTQYF
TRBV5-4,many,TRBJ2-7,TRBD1,TGTGCCAGCAAACTCGGGACAGGGATAAGCTACGAGCAGTACTTC,CASKLGTGISYEQYF
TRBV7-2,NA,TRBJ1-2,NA,TGTGCCAGCAGCCTGACAGGTCCAGGCTACACCTTC,CASSLTGPGYTF
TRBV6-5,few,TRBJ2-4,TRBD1,TGTGCCAGCAGTCTTTCCGACAGGGTAAACATTCAGTACTTC,CASSLSDRVNIQYF
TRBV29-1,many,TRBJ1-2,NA,TGCAGCGAAGGAGATGGCTACACCTTC,CSEGDGYTF
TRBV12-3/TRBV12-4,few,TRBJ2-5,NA,TGTGCCAGCAGTCGAGGGACGAAAGAGACCCAGTACTTC,CASSRGTKETQYF
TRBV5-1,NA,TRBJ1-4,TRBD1,TGCGCCAGCAGCTCTGGACAGGGGGGTAATGAAAAACTGTTTTTT,CASSSGQGGNEKLFF
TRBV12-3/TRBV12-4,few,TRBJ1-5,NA,TGTGCCAGCAGTATGGGGGCGCACCAGCCCCAGCATTTT,CASSMGAHQPQHF
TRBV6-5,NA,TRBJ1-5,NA,TGTGCCAGCAGCTGGGGGGGCAGTCGCAATCAGCCCCAGCATTTT,CASSWGGSRNQPQHF
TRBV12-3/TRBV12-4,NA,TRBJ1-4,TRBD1,TGTGCCAGCAGCCGAGACAGGGAAGAAAAACTGTTTTTT,CASSRDREEKLFF
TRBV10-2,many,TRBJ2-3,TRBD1,TGCGCCAGCAGTGCCTTCGGGACAGCCTCCACAGATACGCAGTATTTT,CASSAFGTASTDTQYF
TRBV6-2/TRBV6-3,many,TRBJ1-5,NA,TGTGCCAGCAGCGGGGCAGGGCTTTATAGCAATCAGCCCCAGCATTTT,CASSGAGLYSNQPQHF
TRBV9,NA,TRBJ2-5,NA,TGTGCCAGCAGCGTAGGGTCTAGCGTAGAGACCCAGTACTTC,CASSVGSSVETQYF
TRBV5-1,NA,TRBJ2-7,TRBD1,TGCGCCAGCAGCGGACTGACAGGGGGATACGAGCAGTACTTC,CASSGLTGGYEQYF
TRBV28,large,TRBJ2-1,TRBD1,TGTGCCAGCAGCCCAGACAGGGGCAATGAGCAGTTCTTC,CASSPDRGNEQFF
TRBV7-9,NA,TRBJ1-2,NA,TGTGCCAGCAGCTTTGCCGCCGGTCTCTATGGCTACACCTTC,CASSFAAGLYGYTF
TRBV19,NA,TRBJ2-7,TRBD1,TGTGCCAGTAGTGCGCACCGGGACAGCTTTTACGAGCAGTACTTC,CASSAHRDSFYEQYF
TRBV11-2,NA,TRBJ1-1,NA,TGTGCCAGCATCCCGTGGGATATGAACACTGAAGCTTTCTTT,CASIPWDMNTEAFF
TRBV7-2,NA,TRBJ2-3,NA,TGTGCCAGCAGCCTCGGACAGCTCACAGATACGCAGTATTTT,CASSLGQLTDTQYF
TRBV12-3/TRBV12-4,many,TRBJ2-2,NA,TGTGCCAGCAGTTCGACGGGATTAGTGAACACCGGGGAGCTGTTTTTT,CASSSTGLVNTGELFF
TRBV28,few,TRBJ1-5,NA,TGTGCCACCAAAGTCAGGCAGAACGGCAATCAGCCCCAGCATTTT,CATKVRQNGNQPQHF
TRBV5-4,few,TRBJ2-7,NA,TGTGCCAGCAGCTTGGCCCTTGGCGAGCAGTACTTC,CASSLALGEQYF
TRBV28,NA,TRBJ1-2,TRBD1,TGTGCCAGCAGCCCCGGGACAGACTATGGCTACACCTTC,CASSPGTDYGYTF
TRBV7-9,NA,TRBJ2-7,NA,TGTGCCAGCAGCACCCGGACGGGAGCCTACGAGCAGTACTTC,CASSTRTGAYEQYF
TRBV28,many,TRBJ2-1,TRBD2,TGTGCCAGCAGACCGACGGGACTACGCTTTAATGAGCAGTTCTTC,CASRPTGLRFNEQFF
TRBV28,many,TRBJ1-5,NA,TGTGCCAGCAGTTTGAGGATAGGGCAGCCCCAGCATTTT,CASSLRIGQPQHF
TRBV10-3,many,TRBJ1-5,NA,TGTGCCATCAGTGGGGGGGGCGGTGGCAATCAGCCCCAGCATTTT,CAISGGGGGNQPQHF
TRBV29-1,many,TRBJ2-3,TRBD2,TGCAGCGTTGAAGGTCCTAGCGGGGATATAACAGATACGCAGTATTTT,CSVEGPSGDITDTQYF
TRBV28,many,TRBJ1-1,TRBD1,TGTGCCAGCAGTTTAAGCAGGGGGTGGGCTGAAGCTTTCTTT,CASSLSRGWAEAFF
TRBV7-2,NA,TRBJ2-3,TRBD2,TGTGCCAGCAGCTTGGTCGGCGGGAGGGGTCCTACAGATACGCAGTATTTT,CASSLVGGRGPTDTQYF
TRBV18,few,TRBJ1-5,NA,TGTGCCAGCTCACCTAGGGTTTCGGGGAATCAGCCCCAGCATTTT,CASSPRVSGNQPQHF
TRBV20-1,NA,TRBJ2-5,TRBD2,TGCAGTGCTAGAGATCCAGCGGGGGGCTTCCAAGAGACCCAGTACTTC,CSARDPAGGFQETQYF
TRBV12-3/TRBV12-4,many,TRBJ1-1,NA,TGTGCCAGCAAGAGGGGCCAAGGGACTGAAGCTTTCTTT,CASKRGQGTEAFF
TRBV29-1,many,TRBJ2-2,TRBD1,TGCAGCGTAGCCCCGGGACAGGGCACCGGGGAGCTGTTTTTT,CSVAPGQGTGELFF
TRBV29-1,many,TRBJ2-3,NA,TGCAGCGTTGAATTCTCGGGACTCCGCTCCGATACGCAGTATTTT,CSVEFSGLRSDTQYF
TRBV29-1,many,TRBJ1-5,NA,TGCAGCGCCGTTTGGGGGGCCAGCAATCAGCCCCAGCATTTT,CSAVWGASNQPQHF
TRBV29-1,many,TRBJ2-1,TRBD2,TGCAGCGTTATCGGGAGGGCGAGAAATGAGCAGTTCTTC,CSVIGRARNEQFF
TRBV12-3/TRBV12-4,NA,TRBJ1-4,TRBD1,TGTGCCAGCAGTTTTTCGACAGGGGGCGTTGAAAAACTGTTTTTT,CASSFSTGGVEKLFF
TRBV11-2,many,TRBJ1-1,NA,TGTGCCAGCAGCTTAAGTGAGGGTATCGCCGCTTTCTTT,CASSLSEGIAAFF